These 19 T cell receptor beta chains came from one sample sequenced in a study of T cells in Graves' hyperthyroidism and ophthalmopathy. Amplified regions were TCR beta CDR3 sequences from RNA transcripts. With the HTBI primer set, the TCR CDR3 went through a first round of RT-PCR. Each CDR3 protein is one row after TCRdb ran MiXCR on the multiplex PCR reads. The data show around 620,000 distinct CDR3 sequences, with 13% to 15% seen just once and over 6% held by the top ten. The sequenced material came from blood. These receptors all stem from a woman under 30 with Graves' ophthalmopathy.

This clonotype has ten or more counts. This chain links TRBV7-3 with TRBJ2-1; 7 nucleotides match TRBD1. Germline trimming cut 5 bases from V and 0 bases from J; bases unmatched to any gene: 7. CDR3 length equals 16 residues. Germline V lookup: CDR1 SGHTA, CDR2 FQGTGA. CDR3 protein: CASSPGQPSSYNEQFF. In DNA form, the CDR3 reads TGTGCCAGCAGCCCGGGACAGCCCAGCTCCTACAATGAGCAGTTCTTC.

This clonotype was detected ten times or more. The DNA for the CDR3 is TGTGCCAGCAGCTCCCCCCGCGGACAATCCTACAATGAGCAGTTCTTC. As protein: CASSSPRGQSYNEQFF. This rearrangement joins TRBV11-2 to TRBJ2-1; tentatively, D is TRBD1 (5 bases). The CDR3 totals 16 residues. Germline values: CDR1 SGHAT, CDR2 FQNNGV. With 4 bases removed from V and 1 base from J, the gap between germline ends came to 14 bases.

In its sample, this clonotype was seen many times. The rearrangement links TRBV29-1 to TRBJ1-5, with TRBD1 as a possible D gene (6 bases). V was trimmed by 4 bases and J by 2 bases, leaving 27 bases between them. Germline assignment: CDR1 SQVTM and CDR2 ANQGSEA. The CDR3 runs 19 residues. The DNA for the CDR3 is TGCAGCGTTGTCAGGTCCGGGCCAGGGGAAAGGGAAGGCAATCAGCCCCAGCATTTT. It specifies CSVVRSGPGEREGNQPQHF.

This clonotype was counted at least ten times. The CDR3 nucleotides are TGCAGCGTCGCGGACAGGGCACAAGAGACCCAGTACTTC. Its protein product is CSVADRAQETQYF. The genes are TRBV29-1 and TRBJ2-5; 8 bases map to TRBD1. CDR1 is SQVTM, CDR2 ANQGSEA, per germline. This CDR3 is built from 13 residues. The V segment lost 6 bases and the J segment 2 bases; nucleotides outside the gene matches: 5.

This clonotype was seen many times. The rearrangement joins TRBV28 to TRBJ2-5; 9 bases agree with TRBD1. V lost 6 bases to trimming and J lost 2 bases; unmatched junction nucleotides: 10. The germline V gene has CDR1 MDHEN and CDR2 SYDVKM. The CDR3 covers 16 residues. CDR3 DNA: TGTGCCAGCAGGAATACAGGGGGCGTGGGTCAAGAGACCCAGTACTTC. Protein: CASRNTGGVGQETQYF.

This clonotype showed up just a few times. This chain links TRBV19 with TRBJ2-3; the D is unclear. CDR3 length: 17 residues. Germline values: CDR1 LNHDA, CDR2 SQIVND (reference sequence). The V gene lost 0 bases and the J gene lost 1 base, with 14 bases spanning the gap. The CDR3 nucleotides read TGTGCCAGTAGTATAGAGCCCCATGGATTGGGCACAGATACGCAGTATTTT. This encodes CASSIEPHGLGTDTQYF.

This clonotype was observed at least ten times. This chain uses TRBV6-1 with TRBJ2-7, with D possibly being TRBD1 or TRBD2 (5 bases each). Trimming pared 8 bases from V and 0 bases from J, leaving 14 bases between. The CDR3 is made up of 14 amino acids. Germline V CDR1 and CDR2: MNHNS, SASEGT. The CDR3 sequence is CASSWDQSSYEQYF. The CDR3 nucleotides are TGTGCCAGCTCCTGGGACCAGAGCTCCTACGAGCAGTACTTC.

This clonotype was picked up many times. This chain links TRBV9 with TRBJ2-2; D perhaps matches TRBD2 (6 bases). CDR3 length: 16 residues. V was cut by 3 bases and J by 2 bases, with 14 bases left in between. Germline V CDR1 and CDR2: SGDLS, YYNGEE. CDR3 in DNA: TGTGCCAGCAGCGGGGATAGCGGTCTCAACACCGGGGAGCTGTTTTTT. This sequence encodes CASSGDSGLNTGELFF.

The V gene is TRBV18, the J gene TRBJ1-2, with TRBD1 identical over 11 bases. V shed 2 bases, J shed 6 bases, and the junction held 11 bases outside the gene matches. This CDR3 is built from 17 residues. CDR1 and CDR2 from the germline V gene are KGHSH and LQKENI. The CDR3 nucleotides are TGTGCCAGCTCACCAGACCCCTTGGACAGGGGGCGTAATGGCTACACCTTC. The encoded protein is CASSPDPLDRGRNGYTF.

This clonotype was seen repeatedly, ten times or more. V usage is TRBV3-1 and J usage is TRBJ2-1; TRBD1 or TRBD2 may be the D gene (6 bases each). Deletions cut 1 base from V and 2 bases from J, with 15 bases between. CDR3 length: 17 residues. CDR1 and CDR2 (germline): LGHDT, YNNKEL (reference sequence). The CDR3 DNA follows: TGTGCCAGCAGCCAAGCCACAACTAGGGGGGCCTACAATGAGCAGTTCTTC. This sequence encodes CASSQATTRGAYNEQFF.

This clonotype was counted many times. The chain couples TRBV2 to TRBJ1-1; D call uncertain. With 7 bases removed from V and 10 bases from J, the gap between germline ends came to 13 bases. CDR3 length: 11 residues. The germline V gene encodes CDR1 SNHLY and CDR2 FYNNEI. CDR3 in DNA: TGTGCCAGCACCTATTCCCAAGGAGCTTTCTTT. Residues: CASTYSQGAFF.

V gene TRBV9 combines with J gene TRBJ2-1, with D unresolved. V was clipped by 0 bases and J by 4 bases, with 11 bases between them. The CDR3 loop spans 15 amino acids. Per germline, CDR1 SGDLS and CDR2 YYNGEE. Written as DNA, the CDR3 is TGTGCCAGCAGCGTAGGGGGTGGTTTTTACAATGAGCAGTTCTTC. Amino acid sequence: CASSVGGGFYNEQFF.

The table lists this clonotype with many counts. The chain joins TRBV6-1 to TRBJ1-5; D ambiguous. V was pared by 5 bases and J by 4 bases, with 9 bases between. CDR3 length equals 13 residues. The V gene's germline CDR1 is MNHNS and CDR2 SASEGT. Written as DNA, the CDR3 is TGTGCCAGCAGTCGTGAGTTAAATCAGCCCCAGCATTTT. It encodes CASSRELNQPQHF.

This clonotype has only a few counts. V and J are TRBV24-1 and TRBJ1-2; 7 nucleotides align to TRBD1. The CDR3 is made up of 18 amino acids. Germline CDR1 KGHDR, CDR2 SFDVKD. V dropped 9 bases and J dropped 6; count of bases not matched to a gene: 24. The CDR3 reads CATQGDDRDHSSSHGYTF. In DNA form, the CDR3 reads TGTGCCACCCAGGGGGACGACAGGGACCATAGCTCGAGTCATGGCTACACCTTC.

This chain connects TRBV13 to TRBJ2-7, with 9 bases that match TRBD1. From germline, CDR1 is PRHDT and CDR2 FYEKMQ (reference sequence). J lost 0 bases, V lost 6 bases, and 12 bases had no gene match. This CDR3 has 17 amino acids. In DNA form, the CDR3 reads TGTGCCAGCAGGTCCCGGGACAGGGTATGGGGCTCCTACGAGCAGTACTTC. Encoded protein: CASRSRDRVWGSYEQYF. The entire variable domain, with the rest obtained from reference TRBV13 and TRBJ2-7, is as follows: AAGVIQSPRHLIKEKRETATLKCYPIPRHDTVYWYQQGPGQDPQFLISFYEKMQSDKGSIPDRFSAQQFSDYHSELNMSSLELGDSALYFCASRSRDRVWGSYEQYFGPGTRLTVT.

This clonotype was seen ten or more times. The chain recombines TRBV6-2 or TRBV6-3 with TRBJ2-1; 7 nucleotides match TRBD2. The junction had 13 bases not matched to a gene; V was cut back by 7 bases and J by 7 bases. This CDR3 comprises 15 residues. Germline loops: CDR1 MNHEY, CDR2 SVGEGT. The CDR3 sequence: CASIGLGLEVNEQFF. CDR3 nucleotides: TGTGCCAGCATAGGGTTAGGACTAGAAGTTAATGAGCAGTTCTTC.

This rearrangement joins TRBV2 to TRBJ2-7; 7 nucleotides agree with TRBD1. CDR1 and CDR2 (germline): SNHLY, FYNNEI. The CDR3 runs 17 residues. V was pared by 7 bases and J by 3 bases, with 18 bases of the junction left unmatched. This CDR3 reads CASKVFAGGSLRYEQYF. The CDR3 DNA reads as TGTGCCAGCAAGGTTTTCGCAGGGGGTTCTTTACGCTACGAGCAGTACTTC.

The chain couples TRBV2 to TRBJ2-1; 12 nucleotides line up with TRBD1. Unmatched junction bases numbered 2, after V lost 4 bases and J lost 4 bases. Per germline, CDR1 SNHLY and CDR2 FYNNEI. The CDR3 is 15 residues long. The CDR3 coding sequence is TGTGCCAGCAGTGGGGACAGGGGGCTGTACAATGAGCAGTTCTTC. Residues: CASSGDRGLYNEQFF.

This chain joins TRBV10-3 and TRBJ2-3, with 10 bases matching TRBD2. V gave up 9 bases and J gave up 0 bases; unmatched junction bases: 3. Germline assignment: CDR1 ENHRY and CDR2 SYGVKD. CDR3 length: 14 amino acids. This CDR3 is CAIEREGSTDTQYF. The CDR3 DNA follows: TGTGCCATAGAGCGGGAGGGCAGCACAGATACGCAGTATTTT.